This TCR beta chain is from a study of a mutant IDH1 vaccine in newly diagnosed glioma. As for the study in general: Males made up 62.5% and females about 40% of treated patients, whose mean age was approximately 44 years. Earlier care involved radiotherapy, temozolomide, or both, and the majority received both.

Time point reported: baseline, week 1 (first vaccination visit). Described treatment: pre-vaccination baseline after standard-of-care therapy. Unmatched junction bases numbered 5, after V lost 7 bases and J lost 8 bases. Germline CDR1 is MNHEY and CDR2 is SVGAGI. The CDR3 loop spans 12 amino acids. In regard to this clone: Its antigen is undetermined.

This table comes from immunoSEQ multiplex PCR, and its TCRdb copy is limited to in-frame clones, with some not included. The data show about 68,000 clones, 75% to 85% seen once. Regarding the study as a whole: Of the patients, 93.3% had vaccine-induced immune responses.

This chain joins TRBV6-5 and TRBJ1-2, with TRBD1 matching 9 bases. This TCR was recovered from a man aged 45-65 years with glioma. The starting material was PBMCs, obtained from a glioma patient treated with radiotherapy, temozolomide or both. The CDR3 region is CASKDRGVGYTF. CDR3 coding DNA: TGTGCCAGCAAGGACAGGGGTGTCGGCTACACCTTC.